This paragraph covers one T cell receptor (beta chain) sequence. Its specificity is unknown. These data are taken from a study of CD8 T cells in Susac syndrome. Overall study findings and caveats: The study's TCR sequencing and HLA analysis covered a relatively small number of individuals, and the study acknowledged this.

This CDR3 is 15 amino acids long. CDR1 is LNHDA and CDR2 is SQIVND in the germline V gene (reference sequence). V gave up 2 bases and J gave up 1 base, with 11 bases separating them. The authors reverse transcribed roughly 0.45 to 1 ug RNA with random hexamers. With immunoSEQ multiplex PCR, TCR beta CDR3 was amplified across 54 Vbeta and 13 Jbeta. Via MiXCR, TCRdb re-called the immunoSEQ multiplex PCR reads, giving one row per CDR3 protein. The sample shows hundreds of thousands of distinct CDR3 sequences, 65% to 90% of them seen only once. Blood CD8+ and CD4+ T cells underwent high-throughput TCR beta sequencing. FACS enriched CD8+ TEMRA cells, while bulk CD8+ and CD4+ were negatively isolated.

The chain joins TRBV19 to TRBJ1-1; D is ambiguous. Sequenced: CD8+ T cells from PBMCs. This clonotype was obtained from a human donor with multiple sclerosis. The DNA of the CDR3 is TGTGCCAGTAGTATATATGGGCAGTCGAACACTGAAGCTTTCTTT. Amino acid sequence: CASSIYGQSNTEAFF.